These 6 T cell receptor beta chains share one sample of origin, sequenced in a study of CD8 T cells in Susac syndrome. Random hexamers served to reverse transcribe roughly 0.45 to 1 ug RNA. Each CDR3 protein is one row after TCRdb ran MiXCR on the immunoSEQ multiplex PCR reads. The table records about 84,000 distinct CDR3 sequences, approximately 95% of them present only once. The specimen sequenced was CD8+ T cells from PBMCs. The receptors stem from a human donor in good health.

V and J are TRBV2 and TRBJ2-3, with TRBD2 matching 9 bases. The CDR3 consists of 15 residues. The V gene end was trimmed by 6 bases and the J gene end by 2 bases; junction bases not matched to a gene: 6. CDR1 and CDR2 from the germline V gene are SNHLY and FYNNEI. CDR3 residues: CASRELAGTTDTQYF. The CDR3 coding sequence is TGTGCCAGCAGGGAACTAGCGGGTACCACAGATACGCAGTATTTT.

The genes are TRBV5-1 and TRBJ1-2; D might be TRBD1 (6 bases). Germline CDR1 and CDR2: SGHRS and YFSETQ. Trimming stripped 0 bases from V and 6 bases from J, with 15 bases between. The CDR3 length is 15 residues. CDR3: CASSLVLRGDDGYTF. CDR3 bases: TGCGCCAGCAGCTTGGTTCTCAGGGGAGACGATGGCTACACCTTC. The variable domain in full, completed from reference TRBV5-1 and TRBJ1-2, reads KAGVTQTPRYLIKTRGQQVTLSCSPISGHRSVSWYQQTPGQGLQFLFEYFSETQRNKGNFPGRFSGRQFSNSRSEMNVSTLELGDSALYLCASSLVLRGDDGYTFGSGTRLTVV.

The chain joins TRBV19 to TRBJ2-6; D is unclear. The germline CDR1 and CDR2 sequences are LNHDA and SQIVND (reference sequence). Trimming took 1 base from V and 0 from J, leaving 7 bases between them. The CDR3 contains 16 residues. The CDR3 region has the DNA TGTGCCAGTAGTATAGGTTACCCCTCTGGGGCCAACGTCCTGACTTTC. This encodes CASSIGYPSGANVLTF. Full variable domain (remainder filled in from reference TRBV19 and TRBJ2-6): DGGITQSPKYLFRKEGQNVTLSCEQNLNHDAMYWYRQDPGQGLRLIYYSQIVNDFQKGDIAEGYSVSREKKESFPLTVTSAQKNPTAFYLCASSIGYPSGANVLTFGAGSRLTVL.

The chain uses TRBV9 and TRBJ2-3; TRBD1 agrees at 9 bases. V dropped 3 bases and J dropped 3; count of bases not matched to a gene: 8. The CDR3 totals 16 residues. Germline CDR1 SGDLS, CDR2 YYNGEE. The CDR3 region has the DNA TGTGCCAGCAGCGCCTGGACGGGACAGGGTACAGATACGCAGTATTTT. It specifies CASSAWTGQGTDTQYF.

The chain's CDR3 is CASKTRLAGEPTDTQYF. In nucleotides, the CDR3 is TGTGCCAGCAAGACACGGCTAGCGGGGGAACCCACAGATACGCAGTATTTT. The rearrangement links TRBV6-2 or TRBV6-3 to TRBJ2-3; the match to TRBD2 covers 10 bases. The germline gives CDR1 MNHEY, CDR2 SVGEGT. V lost 7 bases to trimming and J lost 2 bases; unmatched junction nucleotides: 12. This CDR3 region has 17 residues.

The CDR3 bases are TGTGCCAGCAGTGGGGGACACTATAGCAATCAGCCCCAGCATTTT. Its protein is CASSGGHYSNQPQHF. This chain joins TRBV6-1 and TRBJ1-5, with D perhaps TRBD1 (6 bases). This CDR3 contains 15 residues. Trimming removed 4 bases from V and 0 bases from J, with 10 bases in between. CDR1 and CDR2 from the germline V gene are MNHNS and SASEGT.